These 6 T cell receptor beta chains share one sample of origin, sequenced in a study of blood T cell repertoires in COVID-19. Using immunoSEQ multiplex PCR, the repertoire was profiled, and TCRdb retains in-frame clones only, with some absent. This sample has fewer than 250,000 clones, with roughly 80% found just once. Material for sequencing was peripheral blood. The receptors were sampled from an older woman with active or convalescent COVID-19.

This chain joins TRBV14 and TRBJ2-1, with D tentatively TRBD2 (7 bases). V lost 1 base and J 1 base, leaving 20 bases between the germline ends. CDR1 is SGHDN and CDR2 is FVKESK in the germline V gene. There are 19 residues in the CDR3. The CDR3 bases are TGTGCCAGCAGCCAAGTCGGGGGGCCAAAGCCTTCTTCCTACAATGAGCAGTTCTTC. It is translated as CASSQVGGPKPSSYNEQFF.

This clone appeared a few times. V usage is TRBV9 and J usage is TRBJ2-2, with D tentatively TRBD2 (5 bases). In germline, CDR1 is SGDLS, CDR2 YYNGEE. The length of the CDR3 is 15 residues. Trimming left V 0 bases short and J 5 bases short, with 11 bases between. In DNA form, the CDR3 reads TGTGCCAGCAGCGTAGAGGCTAGCCCGACCGGGGAGCTGTTTTTT. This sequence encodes CASSVEASPTGELFF.

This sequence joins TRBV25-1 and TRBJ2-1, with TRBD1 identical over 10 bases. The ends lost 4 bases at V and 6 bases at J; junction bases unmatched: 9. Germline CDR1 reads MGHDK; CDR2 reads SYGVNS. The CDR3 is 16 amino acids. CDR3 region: CASSVPGQGGFNEQFF. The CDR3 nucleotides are TGTGCCAGCAGTGTACCCGGACAGGGGGGGTTCAATGAGCAGTTCTTC.

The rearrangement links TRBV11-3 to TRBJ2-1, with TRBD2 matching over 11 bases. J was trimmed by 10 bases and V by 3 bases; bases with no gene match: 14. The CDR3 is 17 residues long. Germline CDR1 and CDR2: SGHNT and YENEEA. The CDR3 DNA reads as TGTGCCAGCAGCTTCGGACAGGGACTAGCGGTCGCCAGGGAGCAGTTCTTC. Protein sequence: CASSFGQGLAVAREQFF.

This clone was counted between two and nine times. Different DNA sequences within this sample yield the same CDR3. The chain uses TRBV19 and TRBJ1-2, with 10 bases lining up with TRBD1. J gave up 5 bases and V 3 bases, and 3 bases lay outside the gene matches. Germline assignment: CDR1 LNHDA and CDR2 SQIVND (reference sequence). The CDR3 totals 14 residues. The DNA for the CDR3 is TGTGCCAGTAGTATTGGGACAGGGGTATATGGCTACACCTTC. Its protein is CASSIGTGVYGYTF.

The CDR3 nucleotides read TGTGCCAGCAGCGTAGACCCGCCAGGGGGGACCAGTGAGACCCAGTACTTC. Amino acid sequence: CASSVDPPGGTSETQYF. J is TRBJ2-5 and V is TRBV9; the D gene is possibly TRBD1 (7 bases). The CDR3 is made up of 17 amino acids. Germline-derived CDR1 and CDR2 are SGDLS and YYNGEE. The V end was cut by 0 bases, the J end by 5 bases, with 20 bases between. The variable domain in full, completed from reference TRBV9 and TRBJ2-5, reads DSGVTQTPKHLITATGQRVTLRCSPRSGDLSVYWYQQSLDQGLQFLIQYYNGEERAKGNILERFSAQQFPDLHSELNLSSLELGDSALYFCASSVDPPGGTSETQYFGPGTRLLVL.